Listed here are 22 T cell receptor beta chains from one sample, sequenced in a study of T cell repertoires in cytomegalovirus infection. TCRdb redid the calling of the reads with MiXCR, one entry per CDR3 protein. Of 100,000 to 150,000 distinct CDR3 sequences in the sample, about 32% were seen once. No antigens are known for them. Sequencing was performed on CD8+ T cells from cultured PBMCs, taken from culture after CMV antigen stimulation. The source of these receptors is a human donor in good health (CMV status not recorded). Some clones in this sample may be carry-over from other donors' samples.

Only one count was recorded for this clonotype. The chain's CDR3 is CASSPTVTGELFF. The CDR3 DNA follows: TGTGCCAGCAGCCCGACAGTGACCGGGGAGCTGTTTTTT. This rearrangement joins TRBV6-6 to TRBJ2-2; D is possibly TRBD1 (5 bases). The CDR3 has 13 amino acids. V lost 6 bases and J lost 5, with 10 bases in between. CDR1 and CDR2 (germline): MNHNY, SVGAGI (reference sequence).

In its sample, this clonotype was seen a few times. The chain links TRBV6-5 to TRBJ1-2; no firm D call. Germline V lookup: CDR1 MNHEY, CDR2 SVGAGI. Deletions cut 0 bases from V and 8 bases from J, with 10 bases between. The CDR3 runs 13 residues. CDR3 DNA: TGTGCCAGCAGTTACTCGACGGGGTCCGGCTACACCTTC. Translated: CASSYSTGSGYTF.

The CDR3 sequence is CASSFRAGASYEQYF. Here the CDR3 DNA reads TGTGCCAGCAGCTTTAGGGCAGGAGCCTCCTACGAGCAGTACTTC. The gene calls are TRBV11-2 and TRBJ2-7; no definite D call. V dropped 3 bases and J dropped 0 bases, with 12 bases sitting between them. From germline, CDR1 is SGHAT and CDR2 FQNNGV. This CDR3 is built from 15 residues. Supplemented by reference TRBV11-2 and TRBJ2-7, the full variable domain reads EAGVAQSPRYKIIEKRQSVAFWCNPISGHATLYWYQQILGQGPKLLIQFQNNGVVDDSQLPKDRFSAERLKGVDSTLKIQPAKLEDSAVYLCASSFRAGASYEQYFGPGTRLTVT.

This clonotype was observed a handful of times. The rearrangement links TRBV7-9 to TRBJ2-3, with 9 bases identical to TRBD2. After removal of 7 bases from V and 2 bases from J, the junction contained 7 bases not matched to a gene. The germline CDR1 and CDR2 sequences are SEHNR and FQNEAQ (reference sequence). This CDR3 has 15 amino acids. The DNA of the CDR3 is TGTGCCAGCACCGTAGCGGGGGTGTACACAGATACGCAGTATTTT. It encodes CASTVAGVYTDTQYF.

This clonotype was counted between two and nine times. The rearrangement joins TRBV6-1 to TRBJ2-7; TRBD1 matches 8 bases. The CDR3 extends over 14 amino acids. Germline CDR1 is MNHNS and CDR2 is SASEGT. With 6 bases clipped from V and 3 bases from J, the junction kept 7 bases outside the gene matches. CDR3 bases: TGTGCCAGCAGCCAAACCACAGGGGGCTACGAGCAGTACTTC. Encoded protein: CASSQTTGGYEQYF.

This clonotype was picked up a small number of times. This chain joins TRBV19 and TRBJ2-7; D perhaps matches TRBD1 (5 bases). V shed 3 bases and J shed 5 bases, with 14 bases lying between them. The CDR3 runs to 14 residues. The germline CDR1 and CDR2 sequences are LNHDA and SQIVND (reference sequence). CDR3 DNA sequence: TGTGCCAGTAGTATCTGGGCAGGGTTAAACGAGCAGTACTTC. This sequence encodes CASSIWAGLNEQYF.

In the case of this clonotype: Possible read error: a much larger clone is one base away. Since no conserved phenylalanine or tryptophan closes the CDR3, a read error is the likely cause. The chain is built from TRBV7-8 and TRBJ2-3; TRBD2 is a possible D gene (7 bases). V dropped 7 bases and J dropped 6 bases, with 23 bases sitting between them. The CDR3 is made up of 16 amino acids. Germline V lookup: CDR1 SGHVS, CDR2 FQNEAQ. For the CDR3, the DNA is TGTGCCAGCACCGACTCGGGGGGCACCCTGATGGATACGCAGTATATT. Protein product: CASTDSGGTLMDTQYI.

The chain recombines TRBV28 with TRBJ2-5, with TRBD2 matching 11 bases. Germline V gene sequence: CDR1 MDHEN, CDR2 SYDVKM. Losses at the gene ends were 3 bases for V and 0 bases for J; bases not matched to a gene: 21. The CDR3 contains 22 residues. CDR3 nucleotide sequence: TGTGCCAGCAGTTTTTCGATTGGGGGGACTAGCGGACGACTATCTAACCAAGAGACCCAGTACTTC. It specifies CASSFSIGGTSGRLSNQETQYF.

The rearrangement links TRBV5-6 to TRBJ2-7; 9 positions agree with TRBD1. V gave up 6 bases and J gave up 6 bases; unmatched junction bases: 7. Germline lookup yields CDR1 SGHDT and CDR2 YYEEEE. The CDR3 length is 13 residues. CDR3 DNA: TGTGCCAGCACTACCGGGACAGGGCCCGAGCAGTACTTC. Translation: CASTTGTGPEQYF.

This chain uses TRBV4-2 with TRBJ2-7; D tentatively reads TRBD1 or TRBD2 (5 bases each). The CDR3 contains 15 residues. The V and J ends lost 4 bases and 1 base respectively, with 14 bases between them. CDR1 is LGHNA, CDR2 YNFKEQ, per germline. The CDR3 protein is CASSPDRDGSYEQYF. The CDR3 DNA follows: TGTGCCAGCAGCCCAGACCGGGACGGATCCTACGAGCAGTACTTC.

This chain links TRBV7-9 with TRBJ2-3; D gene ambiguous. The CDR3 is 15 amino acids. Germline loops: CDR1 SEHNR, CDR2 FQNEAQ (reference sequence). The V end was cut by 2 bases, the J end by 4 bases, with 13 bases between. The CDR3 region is CASSLRVRSSDTQYF. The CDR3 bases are TGTGCCAGCAGCTTACGTGTCAGGTCGTCAGATACGCAGTATTTT.

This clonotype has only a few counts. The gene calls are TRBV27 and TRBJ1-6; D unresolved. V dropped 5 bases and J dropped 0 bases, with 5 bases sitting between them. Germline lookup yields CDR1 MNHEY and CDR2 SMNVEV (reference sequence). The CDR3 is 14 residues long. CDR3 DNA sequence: TGTGCCAGCAGTCCCCTCTCCTATAATTCACCCCTCCACTTT. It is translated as CASSPLSYNSPLHF.

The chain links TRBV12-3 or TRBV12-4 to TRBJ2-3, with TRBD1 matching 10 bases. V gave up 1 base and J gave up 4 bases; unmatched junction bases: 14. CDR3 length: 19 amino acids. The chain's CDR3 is CASSLVGTGAAGEADTQYF. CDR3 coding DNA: TGTGCCAGCAGTTTAGTCGGGACAGGGGCGGCCGGCGAGGCAGATACGCAGTATTTT.

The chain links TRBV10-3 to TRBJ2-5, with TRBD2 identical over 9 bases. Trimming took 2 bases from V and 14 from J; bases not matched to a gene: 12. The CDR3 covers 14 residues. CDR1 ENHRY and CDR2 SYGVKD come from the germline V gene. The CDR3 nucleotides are TGTGCCATCAGTGAGCCCTCGATACCGGGACTAGCCTACTTC. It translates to CAISEPSIPGLAYF.

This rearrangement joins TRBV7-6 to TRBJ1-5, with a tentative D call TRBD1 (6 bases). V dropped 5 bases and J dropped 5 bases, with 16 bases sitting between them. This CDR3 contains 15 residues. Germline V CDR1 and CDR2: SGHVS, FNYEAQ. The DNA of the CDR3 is TGTGCCAGCAGCGCCCCGGGGGGGGCGCATCAGCCCCAGCATTTT. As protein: CASSAPGGAHQPQHF.

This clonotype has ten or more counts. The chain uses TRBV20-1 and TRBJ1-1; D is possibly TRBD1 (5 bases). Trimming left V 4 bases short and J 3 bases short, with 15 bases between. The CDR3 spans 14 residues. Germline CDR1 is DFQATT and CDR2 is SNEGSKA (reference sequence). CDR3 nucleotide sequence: TGCAGTGCTAAAAAAGAGGGGCTAGACACTGAAGCTTTCTTT. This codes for CSAKKEGLDTEAFF.

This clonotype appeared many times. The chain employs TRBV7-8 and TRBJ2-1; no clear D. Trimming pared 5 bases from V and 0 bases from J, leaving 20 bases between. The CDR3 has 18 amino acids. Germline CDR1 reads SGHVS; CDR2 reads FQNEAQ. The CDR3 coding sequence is TGTGCCAGCAGCCAATCCACGGGTCTCTGGGGCTCCTACAATGAGCAGTTCTTC. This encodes CASSQSTGLWGSYNEQFF.

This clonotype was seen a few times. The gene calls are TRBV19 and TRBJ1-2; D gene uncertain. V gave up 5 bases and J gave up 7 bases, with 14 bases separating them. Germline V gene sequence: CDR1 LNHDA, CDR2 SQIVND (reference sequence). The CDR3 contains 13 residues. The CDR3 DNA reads TGTGCCAGTAGTTCTGGGCCTTTGGGTGGCTACACCTTC. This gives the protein CASSSGPLGGYTF.

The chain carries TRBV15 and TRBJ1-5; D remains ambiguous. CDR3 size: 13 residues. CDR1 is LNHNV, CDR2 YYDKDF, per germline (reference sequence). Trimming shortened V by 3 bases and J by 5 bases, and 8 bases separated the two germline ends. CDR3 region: CATSSGRYQPQHF. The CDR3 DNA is TGTGCCACCAGCAGTGGGAGATATCAGCCCCAGCATTTT.

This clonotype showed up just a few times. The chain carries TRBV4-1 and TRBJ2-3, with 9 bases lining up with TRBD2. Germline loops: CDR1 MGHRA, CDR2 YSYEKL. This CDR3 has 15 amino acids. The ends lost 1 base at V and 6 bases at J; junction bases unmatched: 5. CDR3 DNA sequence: TGCGCCAGCAGCCAAGGGGTAGCGGGGGTGGATACGCAGTATTTT. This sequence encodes CASSQGVAGVDTQYF.

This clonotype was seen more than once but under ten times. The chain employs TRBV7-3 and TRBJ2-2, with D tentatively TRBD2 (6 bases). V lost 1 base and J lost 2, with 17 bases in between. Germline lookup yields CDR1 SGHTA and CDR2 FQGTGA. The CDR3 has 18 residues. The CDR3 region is CASSLRGDGGANTGELFF. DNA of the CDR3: TGTGCCAGCAGCTTAAGGGGGGACGGCGGGGCCAACACCGGGGAGCTGTTTTTT.

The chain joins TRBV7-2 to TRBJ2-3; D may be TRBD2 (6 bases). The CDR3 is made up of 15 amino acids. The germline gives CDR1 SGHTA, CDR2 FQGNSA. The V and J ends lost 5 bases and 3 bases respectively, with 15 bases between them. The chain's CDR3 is CASSATGVGTDTQYF. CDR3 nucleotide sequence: TGTGCCAGCAGCGCAACGGGGGTGGGAACAGATACGCAGTATTTT. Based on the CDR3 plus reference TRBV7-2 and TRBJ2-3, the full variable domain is GAGVSQSPSNKVTEKGKDVELRCDPISGHTALYWYRQSLGQGLEFLIYFQGNSAPDKSGLPSDRFSAERTGGSVSTLTIQRTQQEDSAVYLCASSATGVGTDTQYFGPGTRLTVL.